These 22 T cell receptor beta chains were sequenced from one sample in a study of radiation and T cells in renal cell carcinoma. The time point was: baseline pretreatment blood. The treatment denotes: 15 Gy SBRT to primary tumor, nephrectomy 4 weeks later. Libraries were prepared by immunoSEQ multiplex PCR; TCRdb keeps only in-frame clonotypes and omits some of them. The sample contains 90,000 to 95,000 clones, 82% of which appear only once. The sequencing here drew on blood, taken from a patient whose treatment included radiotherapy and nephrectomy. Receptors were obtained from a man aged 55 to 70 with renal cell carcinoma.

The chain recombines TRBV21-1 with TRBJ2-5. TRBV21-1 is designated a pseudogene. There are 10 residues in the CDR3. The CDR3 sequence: CASSKETQYF. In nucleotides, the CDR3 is TGTGCCAGCAGCAAAGAGACCCAGTACTTC.

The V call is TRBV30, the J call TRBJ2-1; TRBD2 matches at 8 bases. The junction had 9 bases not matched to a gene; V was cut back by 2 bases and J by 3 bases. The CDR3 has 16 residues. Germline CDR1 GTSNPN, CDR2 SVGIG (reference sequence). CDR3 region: CAWSHQAGVLYNEQFF. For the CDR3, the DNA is TGTGCCTGGAGTCATCAAGCGGGAGTCCTCTACAATGAGCAGTTCTTC.

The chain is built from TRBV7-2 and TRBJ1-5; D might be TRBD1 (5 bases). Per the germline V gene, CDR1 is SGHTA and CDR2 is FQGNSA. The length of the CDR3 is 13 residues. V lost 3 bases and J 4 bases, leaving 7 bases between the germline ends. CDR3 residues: CASSLQGNQPQHF. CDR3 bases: TGTGCCAGCAGCTTGCAGGGAAATCAGCCCCAGCATTTT.

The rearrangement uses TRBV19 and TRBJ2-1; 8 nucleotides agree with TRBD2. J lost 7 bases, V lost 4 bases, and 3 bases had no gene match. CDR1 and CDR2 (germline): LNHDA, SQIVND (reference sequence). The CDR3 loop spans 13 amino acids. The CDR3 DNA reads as TGTGCCAGTAGTAGCGGGAGGAGGAATGAGCAGTTCTTC. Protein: CASSSGRRNEQFF.

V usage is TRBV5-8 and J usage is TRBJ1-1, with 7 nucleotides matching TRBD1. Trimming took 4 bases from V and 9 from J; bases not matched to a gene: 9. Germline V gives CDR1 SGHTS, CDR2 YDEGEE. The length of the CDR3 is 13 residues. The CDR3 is CASSHSDRAKAFF. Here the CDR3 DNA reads TGTGCCAGCAGCCACTCTGACAGGGCAAAAGCTTTCTTT.

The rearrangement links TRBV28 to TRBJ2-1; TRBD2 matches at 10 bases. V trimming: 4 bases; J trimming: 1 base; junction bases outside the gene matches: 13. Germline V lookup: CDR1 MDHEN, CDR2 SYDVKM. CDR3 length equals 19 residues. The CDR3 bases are TGTGCCAGCAGTTCCCTCAGGGTGGCTAGCGGGAGTTCCTACAATGAGCAGTTCTTC. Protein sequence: CASSSLRVASGSSYNEQFF.

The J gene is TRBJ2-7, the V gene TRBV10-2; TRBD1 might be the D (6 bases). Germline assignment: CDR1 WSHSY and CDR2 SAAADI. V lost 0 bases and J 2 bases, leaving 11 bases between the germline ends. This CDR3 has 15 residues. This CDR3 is CASSESATGTYEQYF. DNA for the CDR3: TGCGCCAGCAGTGAGTCAGCGACAGGAACCTACGAGCAGTACTTC.

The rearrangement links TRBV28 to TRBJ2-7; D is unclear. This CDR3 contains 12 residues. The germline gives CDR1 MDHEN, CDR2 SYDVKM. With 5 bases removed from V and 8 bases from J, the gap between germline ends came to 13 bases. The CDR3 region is CASSPGPRQQYF. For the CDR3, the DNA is TGTGCCAGCAGTCCCGGGCCTCGACAGCAGTACTTC. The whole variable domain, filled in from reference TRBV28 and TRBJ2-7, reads DVKVTQSSRYLVKRTGEKVFLECVQDMDHENMFWYRQDPGLGLRLIYFSYDVKMKEKGDIPEGYSVSREKKERFSLILESASTNQTSMYLCASSPGPRQQYFGPGTRLTVT.

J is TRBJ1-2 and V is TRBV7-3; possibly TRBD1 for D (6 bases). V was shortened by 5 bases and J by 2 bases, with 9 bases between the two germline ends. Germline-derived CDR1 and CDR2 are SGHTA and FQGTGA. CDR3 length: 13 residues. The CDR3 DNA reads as TGTGCCAGCAGCCCAGGGGAGAACTATGGCTACACCTTC. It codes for CASSPGENYGYTF.

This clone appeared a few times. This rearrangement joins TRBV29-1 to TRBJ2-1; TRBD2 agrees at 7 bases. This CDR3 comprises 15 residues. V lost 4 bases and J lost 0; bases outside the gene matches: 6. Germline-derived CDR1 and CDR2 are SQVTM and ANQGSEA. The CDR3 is CSVVGGLVSYNEQFF. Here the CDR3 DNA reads TGCAGCGTTGTCGGAGGACTAGTCTCCTACAATGAGCAGTTCTTC.

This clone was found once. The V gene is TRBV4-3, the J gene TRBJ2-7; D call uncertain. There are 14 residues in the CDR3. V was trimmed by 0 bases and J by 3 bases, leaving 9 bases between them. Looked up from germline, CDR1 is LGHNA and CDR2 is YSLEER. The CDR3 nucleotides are TGCGCCAGCAGCCAAGATGTTATGAGCTACGAGCAGTACTTC. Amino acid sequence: CASSQDVMSYEQYF.

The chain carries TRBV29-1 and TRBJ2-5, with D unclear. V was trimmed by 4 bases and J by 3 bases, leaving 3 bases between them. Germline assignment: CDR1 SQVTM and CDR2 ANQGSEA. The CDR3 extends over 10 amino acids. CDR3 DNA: TGCAGCGTTGCGGAAGAGACCCAGTACTTC. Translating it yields CSVAEETQYF.

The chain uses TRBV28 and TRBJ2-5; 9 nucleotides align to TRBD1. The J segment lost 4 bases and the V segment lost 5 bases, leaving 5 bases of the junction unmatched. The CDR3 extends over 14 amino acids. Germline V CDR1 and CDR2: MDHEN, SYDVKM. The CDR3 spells CASSPGQGAETQYF. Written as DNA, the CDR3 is TGTGCCAGCAGTCCGGGACAGGGTGCAGAGACCCAGTACTTC.

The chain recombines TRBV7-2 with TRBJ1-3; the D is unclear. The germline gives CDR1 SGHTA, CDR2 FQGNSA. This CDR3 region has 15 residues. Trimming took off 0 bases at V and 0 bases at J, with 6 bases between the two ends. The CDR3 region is CASSLAPYSGNTIYF. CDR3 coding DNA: TGTGCCAGCAGCTTAGCTCCCTACTCTGGAAACACCATATATTTT.

The CDR3 spells CAISESDGGRRDEQFF. CDR3 DNA sequence: TGTGCCATCAGTGAGTCTGACGGCGGGAGAAGGGATGAGCAGTTCTTC. The chain links TRBV10-3 to TRBJ2-1; 7 bases line up with TRBD2. In germline, CDR1 is ENHRY, CDR2 SYGVKD. V lost 0 bases, J lost 8 bases, and 10 bases stayed unmatched. The CDR3 runs 16 residues.

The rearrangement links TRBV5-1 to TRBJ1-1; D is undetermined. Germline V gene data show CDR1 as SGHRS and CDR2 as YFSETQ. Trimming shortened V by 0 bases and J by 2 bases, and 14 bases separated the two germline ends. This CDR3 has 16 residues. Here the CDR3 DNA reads TGCGCCAGCAGCTTGGCTTTAGGAAGTAGCAACACTGAAGCTTTCTTT. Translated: CASSLALGSSNTEAFF.

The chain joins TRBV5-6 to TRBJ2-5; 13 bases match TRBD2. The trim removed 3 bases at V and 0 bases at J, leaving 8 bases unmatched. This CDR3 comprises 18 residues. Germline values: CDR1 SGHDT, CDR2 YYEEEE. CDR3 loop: CASSSGLAGITYQETQYF. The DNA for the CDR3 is TGTGCCAGCAGCTCGGGACTAGCGGGAATAACGTACCAAGAGACCCAGTACTTC.

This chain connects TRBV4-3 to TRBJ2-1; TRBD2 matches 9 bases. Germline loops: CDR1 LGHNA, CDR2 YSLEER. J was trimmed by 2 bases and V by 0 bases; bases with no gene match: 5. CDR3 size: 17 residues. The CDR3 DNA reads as TGCGCCAGCAGCCAAGAAGCTAGCGGGAACCCCTACAATGAGCAGTTCTTC. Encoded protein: CASSQEASGNPYNEQFF.

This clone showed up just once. The CDR3 loop is CASSSLAGAYEQYF. DNA of the CDR3: TGTGCCAGCAGCTCCCTAGCGGGAGCCTACGAGCAGTACTTC. The chain joins TRBV5-5 to TRBJ2-7; 10 nucleotides align to TRBD2. The CDR3 has 14 amino acids. J lost 2 bases, V lost 3 bases, and 2 bases had no gene match. Germline V gene lookup returns CDR1 SGHKS and CDR2 YYEKEE (reference sequence). The full variable domain, rest sourced from reference TRBV5-5 and TRBJ2-7, is DAGVTQSPTHLIKTRGQQVTLRCSPISGHKSVSWYQQVLGQGPQFIFQYYEKEERGRGNFPDRFSARQFPNYSSELNVNALLLGDSALYLCASSSLAGAYEQYFGPGTRLTVT.

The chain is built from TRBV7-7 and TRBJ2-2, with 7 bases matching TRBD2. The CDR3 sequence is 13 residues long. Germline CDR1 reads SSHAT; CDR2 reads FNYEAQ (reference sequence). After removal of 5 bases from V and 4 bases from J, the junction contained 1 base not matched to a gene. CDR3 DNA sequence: TGTGCCAGCAGCCCTAGCGGCACCGGGGAGCTGTTTTTT. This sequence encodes CASSPSGTGELFF.

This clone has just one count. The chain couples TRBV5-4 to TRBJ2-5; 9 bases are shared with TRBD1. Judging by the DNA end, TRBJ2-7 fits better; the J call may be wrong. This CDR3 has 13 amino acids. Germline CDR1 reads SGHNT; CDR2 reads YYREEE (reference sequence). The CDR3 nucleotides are TGTGCCAGCAGCTTGGGACAGGGGGTCGAGCAGTACTTC. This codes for CASSLGQGVEQYF.

The CDR3 loop reads CASSLLGQGIYNEQFF. CDR3 bases: TGTGCCAGCAGCTTGTTGGGACAGGGGATCTACAATGAGCAGTTCTTC. The genes are TRBV5-8 and TRBJ2-1, with TRBD1 matching over 10 bases. The germline V gene has CDR1 SGHTS and CDR2 YDEGEE. The trim removed 1 base at V and 3 bases at J, leaving 4 bases unmatched. This CDR3 is 16 amino acids long.